This T cell receptor beta chain emerged from a study of T cell changes during pregnancy in multiple sclerosis. Deletions cut 5 bases from V and 9 bases from J, with 11 bases between. CDR3 size: 12 residues. Germline CDR1 SGHTA, CDR2 FQGTGA. Sequencing used immunoSEQ multiplex PCR; TCRdb keeps in-frame clones, though not all of them. The profile shows some 2,200 clones, roughly 78% of them singletons. The receptor comes from a female patient with multiple sclerosis, enrolled in a pregnancy study. Some clones in this sample may be carry-over from other donors' samples. This rearrangement joins TRBV7-3 to TRBJ2-4; a possible D gene is TRBD1 (6 bases). The specimen was CD4+ T cells from PBMCs (not recorded whether the cells were cultured). The CDR3 DNA is TGTGCCAGCAGCACTACAGGGACCATTCAGTACTTC. It translates to CASSTTGTIQYF.